Listed below are T cell receptor beta chains from one sample, sequenced in a study of post-analysis software for immune sequencing data. TCRdb reprocessed the PCR reads via MiXCR and lists one record per CDR3 protein. This sample has around 700,000 distinct CDR3 sequences; roughly three fifths occur once, and the top ten carry about 11%. Sequenced sample: blood. The receptors were gathered from a girl aged 2-9 years with multiple sclerosis. Each CDR3 is given with its conserved first and last residue. Fields, in order: clone size, V gene, J gene, D gene, CDR3 protein, CDR3 DNA. A D gene is named only where the DNA matches it firmly. The listing skips clone size in some rows; elsewhere it reads once, few, many or a size class.

.	TRBV5-5	TRBJ2-7	.	CASSLGDGIYEQYF	TGTGCCAGCAGCTTGGGGGACGGGATCTACGAGCAGTACTTC
.	TRBV4-1	TRBJ2-5	TRBD2	CASSQERAASGISTQYF	TGCGCCAGCAGCCAAGAAAGGGCGGCTAGCGGGATTTCGACCCAGTACTTC
.	TRBV27	TRBJ2-1	TRBD2	CASTSFPPSGSYNEQFF	TGTGCCAGCACCAGTTTCCCTCCTAGCGGCTCCTACAATGAGCAGTTCTTC
.	TRBV20-1	TRBJ2-7	.	CSARIPSVGEQYF	TGCAGTGCTAGAATTCCTAGCGTCGGCGAGCAGTACTTC
.	TRBV25-1	TRBJ2-6	.	CASSESLGGGRSGANVLTF	TGTGCCAGCAGTGAATCCCTGGGAGGTGGGAGGTCTGGGGCCAACGTCCTGACTTTC
few	TRBV6-5	TRBJ2-3	.	CASSYSPRSGQDTQYF	TGTGCCAGCAGTTACTCCCCCCGTAGTGGTCAAGATACGCAGTATTTT
.	TRBV7-8	TRBJ2-7	TRBD1	CANSDDRGLSYEQYF	TGTGCCAACAGCGACGACAGGGGCCTTTCCTACGAGCAGTACTTC
once	TRBV2	TRBJ2-1	.	CASSGIGRLPSSYNEQFF	TGTGCCAGCAGTGGGATAGGCAGACTCCCCTCCTCCTACAATGAGCAGTTCTTC
.	TRBV3-1	TRBJ1-2	.	CASSQDEPAPAYGYTF	TGTGCCAGCAGCCAAGATGAGCCAGCCCCTGCCTATGGCTACACCTTC
.	TRBV6-1	TRBJ1-2	.	CASYKPVSGYTF	TGTGCCAGCTATAAACCAGTTAGTGGCTACACCTTC
.	TRBV10-3	TRBJ2-7	TRBD2	CAIGGLAGAEQYF	TGTGCCATCGGGGGACTAGCGGGAGCCGAGCAGTACTTC
once	TRBV5-1	TRBJ1-2	.	CASSLFSQEDGYTF	TGCGCCAGCAGCTTGTTTTCACAGGAGGATGGCTACACCTTC
.	TRBV5-1	TRBJ2-5	TRBD2	CASSLLAGMEETQYF	TGCGCCAGCAGCTTGTTAGCGGGGATGGAGGAGACCCAGTACTTC
few	TRBV6-5	TRBJ2-2	.	CASKGTGNTGELFF	TGTGCGTCCAAGGGAACAGGGAACACCGGGGAGCTGTTTTTT
.	TRBV5-5	TRBJ1-1	.	CASSLVGQATEAFF	TGTGCCAGCAGCTTGGTTGGGCAAGCCACTGAAGCTTTCTTT
.	TRBV28	TRBJ2-7	TRBD1	CASSSAGQGRNYEQYF	TGTGCCAGCAGTTCGGCTGGACAGGGGCGAAACTACGAGCAGTACTTC
.	TRBV20-1	TRBJ2-1	TRBD2	CSAPISWTSGRLAAYNEQFF	TGCAGTGCCCCAATAAGCTGGACTAGCGGGAGACTCGCCGCCTACAATGAGCAGTTCTTC
.	TRBV11-2	TRBJ2-1	TRBD2	CASSPRTSGNERFF	TGTGCCAGCAGCCCGCGGACTAGCGGAAATGAGCGGTTCTTC
.	TRBV12-3/TRBV12-4	TRBJ2-7	TRBD1	CASSAVGQGPYEQYF	TGTGCCAGCAGCGCCGTAGGACAGGGACCCTACGAGCAGTACTTC
.	TRBV27	TRBJ2-7	TRBD2	CASTLSGRSSYEQYF	TGTGCCAGCACCCTTAGCGGGAGGAGCTCCTACGAGCAGTACTTC
few	TRBV7-9	TRBJ1-2	.	CASSLTSYGYTF	TGTGCCAGCAGCTTGACCTCCTATGGCTACACCTTC
.	TRBV7-2	TRBJ1-4	TRBD1	CASSLRGQGGEKLFF	TGTGCCAGCAGCTTAAGGGGACAGGGAGGGGAAAAACTGTTTTTT
few	TRBV4-3	TRBJ1-2	TRBD1	CASSQDRTGSRYGYTF	TGCGCTAGCAGCCAAGACCGGACAGGGTCCCGCTATGGCTACACCTTC
.	TRBV20-1	TRBJ2-1	.	CSAQEGGSIYNEQFF	TGCAGTGCGCAGGAAGGGGGATCCATCTACAATGAGCAGTTCTTC
.	TRBV5-1	TRBJ1-6	.	CASSLDSGYNSPLHF	TGCGCCAGCAGCTTGGATTCGGGTTATAATTCACCCCTCCACTTT
.	TRBV4-1	TRBJ2-3	TRBD2	CASSQDSGGDTDTQYF	TGCGCCAGCAGCCAAGATTCGGGGGGGGACACAGATACGCAGTATTTT
.	TRBV29-1	TRBJ2-5	.	CSVRLGSETQYF	TGCAGCGTTCGCCTAGGTTCCGAGACCCAGTACTTC
few	TRBV4-3	TRBJ2-1	TRBD2	CASSQGRFLRGDNEQFF	TGCGCCAGCAGCCAAGGCCGTTTTTTGCGGGGGGACAATGAGCAGTTCTTC
.	TRBV7-9	TRBJ1-6	.	CASTAGDSKSPLHF	TGTGCCTCGACGGCCGGAGACTCTAAATCACCCCTCCACTTT
.	TRBV12-3/TRBV12-4	TRBJ2-5	.	CASSFQVWGQTQYF	TGTGCCAGCAGTTTTCAGGTCTGGGGGCAGACCCAGTACTTC